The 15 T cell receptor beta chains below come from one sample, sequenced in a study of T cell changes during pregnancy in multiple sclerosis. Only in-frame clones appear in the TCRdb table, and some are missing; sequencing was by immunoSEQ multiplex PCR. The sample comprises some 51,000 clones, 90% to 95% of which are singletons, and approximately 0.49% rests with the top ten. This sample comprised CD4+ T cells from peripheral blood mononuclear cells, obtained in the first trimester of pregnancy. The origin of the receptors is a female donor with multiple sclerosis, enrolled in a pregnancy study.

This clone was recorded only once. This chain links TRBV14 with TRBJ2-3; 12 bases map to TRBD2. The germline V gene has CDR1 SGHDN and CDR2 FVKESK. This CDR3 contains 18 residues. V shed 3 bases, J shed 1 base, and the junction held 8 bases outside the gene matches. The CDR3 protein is CASSHLAGGSVGTDTQYF. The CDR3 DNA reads TGTGCCAGCAGCCACCTAGCGGGGGGGTCGGTTGGCACAGATACGCAGTATTTT.

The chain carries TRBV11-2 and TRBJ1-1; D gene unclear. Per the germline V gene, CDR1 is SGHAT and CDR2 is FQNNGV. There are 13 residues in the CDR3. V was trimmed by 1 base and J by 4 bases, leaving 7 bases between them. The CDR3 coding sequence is TGTGCCAGCAGCTTAGTGGGAGGCACTGAAGCTTTCTTT. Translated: CASSLVGGTEAFF.

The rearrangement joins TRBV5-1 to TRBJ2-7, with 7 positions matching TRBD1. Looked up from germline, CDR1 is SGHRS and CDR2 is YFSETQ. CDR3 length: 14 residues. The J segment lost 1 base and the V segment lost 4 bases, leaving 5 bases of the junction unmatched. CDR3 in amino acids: CASSPPGQSYEQYF. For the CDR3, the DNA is TGCGCCAGCAGCCCACCGGGACAGTCCTACGAGCAGTACTTC.

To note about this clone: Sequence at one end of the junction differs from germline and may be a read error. The CDR3 spells CASSRGRGWAHF. As DNA, the CDR3 is TGTGCCAGCAGCCGGGGGAGGGGGTGGGCGCATTTT. The chain combines TRBV7-3 with TRBJ2-3, with D maybe TRBD2 (7 bases). From germline, CDR1 is SGHTA and CDR2 FQGTGA. The CDR3 has 12 residues.

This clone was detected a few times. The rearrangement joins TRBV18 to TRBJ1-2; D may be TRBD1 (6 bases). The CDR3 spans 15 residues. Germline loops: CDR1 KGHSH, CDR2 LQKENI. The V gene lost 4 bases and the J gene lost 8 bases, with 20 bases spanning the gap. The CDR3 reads CASSLSFGSGDGYTF. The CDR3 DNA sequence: TGTGCCAGCTCACTGAGCTTCGGGTCAGGGGACGGCTACACCTTC. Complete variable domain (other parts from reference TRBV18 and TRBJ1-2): NAGVMQNPRHLVRRRGQEARLRCSPMKGHSHVYWYRQLPEEGLKFMVYLQKENIIDESGMPKERFSAEFPKEGPSILRIQQVVRGDSAAYFCASSLSFGSGDGYTFGSGTRLTVV.

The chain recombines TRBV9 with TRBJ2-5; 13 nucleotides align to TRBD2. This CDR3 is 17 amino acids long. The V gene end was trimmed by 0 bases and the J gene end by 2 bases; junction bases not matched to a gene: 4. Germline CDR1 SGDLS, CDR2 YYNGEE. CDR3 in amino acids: CASSVATSGGIQETQYF. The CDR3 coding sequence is TGTGCCAGCAGCGTAGCGACTAGCGGGGGGATACAAGAGACCCAGTACTTC.

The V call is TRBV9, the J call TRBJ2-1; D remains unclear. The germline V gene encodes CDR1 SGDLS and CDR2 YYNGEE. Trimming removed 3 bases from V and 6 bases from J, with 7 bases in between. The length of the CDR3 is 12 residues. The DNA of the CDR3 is TGTGCCAGCAGCGCGAGTTTCAATGAGCAGTTCTTC. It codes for CASSASFNEQFF.

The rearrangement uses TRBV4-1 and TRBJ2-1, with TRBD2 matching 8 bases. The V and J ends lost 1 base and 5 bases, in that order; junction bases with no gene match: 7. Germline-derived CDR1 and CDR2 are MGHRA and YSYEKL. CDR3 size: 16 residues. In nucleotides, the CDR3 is TGCGCCAGCAGCCAAGTAGGGACTAGGATTAACAATGAGCAGTTCTTC. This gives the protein CASSQVGTRINNEQFF.

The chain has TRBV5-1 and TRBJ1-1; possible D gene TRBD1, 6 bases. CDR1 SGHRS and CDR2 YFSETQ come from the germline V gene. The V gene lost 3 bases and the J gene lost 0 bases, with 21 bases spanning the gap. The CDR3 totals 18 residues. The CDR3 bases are TGCGCCAGCAGCTCTTTGCCGTCCAGGGGCTTGATGAACACTGAAGCTTTCTTT. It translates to CASSSLPSRGLMNTEAFF.

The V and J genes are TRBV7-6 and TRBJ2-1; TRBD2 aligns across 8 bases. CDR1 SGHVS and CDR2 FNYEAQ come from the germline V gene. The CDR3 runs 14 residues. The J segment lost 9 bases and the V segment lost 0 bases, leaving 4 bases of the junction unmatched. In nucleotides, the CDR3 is TGTGCCAGCAGCTTAGCCGGACTAGCTAGTGAGCAGTTCTTC. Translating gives CASSLAGLASEQFF. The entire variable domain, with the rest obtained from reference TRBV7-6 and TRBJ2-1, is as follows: GAGVSQSPRYKVTKRGQDVALRCDPISGHVSLYWYRQALGQGPEFLTYFNYEAQQDKSGLPNDRFSAERPEGSISTLTIQRTEQRDSAMYRCASSLAGLASEQFFGPGTRLTVL.

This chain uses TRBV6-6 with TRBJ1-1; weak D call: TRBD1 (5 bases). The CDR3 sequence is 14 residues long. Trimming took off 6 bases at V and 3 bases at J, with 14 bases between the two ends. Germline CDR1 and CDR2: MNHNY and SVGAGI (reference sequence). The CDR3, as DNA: TGTGCCAGCAGCGTAAATCAGGGATACACTGAAGCTTTCTTT. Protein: CASSVNQGYTEAFF.

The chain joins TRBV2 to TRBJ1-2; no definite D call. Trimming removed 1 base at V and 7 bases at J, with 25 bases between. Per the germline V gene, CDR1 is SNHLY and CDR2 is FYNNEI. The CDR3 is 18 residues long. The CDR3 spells CASSEDHPRTGLVGGYTF. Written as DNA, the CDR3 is TGTGCCAGCAGTGAAGACCACCCTCGCACGGGGTTGGTGGGTGGCTACACCTTC.

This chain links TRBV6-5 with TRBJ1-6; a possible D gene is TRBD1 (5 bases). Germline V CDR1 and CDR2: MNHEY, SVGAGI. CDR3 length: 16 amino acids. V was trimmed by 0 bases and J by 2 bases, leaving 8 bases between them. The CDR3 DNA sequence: TGTGCCAGCAGTTACTCGACAGAGCCCTATAATTCACCCCTCCACTTT. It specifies CASSYSTEPYNSPLHF.

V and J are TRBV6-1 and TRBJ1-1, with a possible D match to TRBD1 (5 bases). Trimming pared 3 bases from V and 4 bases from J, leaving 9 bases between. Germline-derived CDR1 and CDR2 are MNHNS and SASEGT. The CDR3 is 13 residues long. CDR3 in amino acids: CASSDREGTEAFF. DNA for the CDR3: TGTGCCAGCAGTGACAGGGAGGGCACTGAAGCTTTCTTT.

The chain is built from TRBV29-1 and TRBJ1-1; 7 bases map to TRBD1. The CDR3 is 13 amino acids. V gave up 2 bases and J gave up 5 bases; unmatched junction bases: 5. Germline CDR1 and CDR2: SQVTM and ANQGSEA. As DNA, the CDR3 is TGCAGCGTTGAAACAGGGGCGGAAACTGAAGCTTTCTTT. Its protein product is CSVETGAETEAFF.